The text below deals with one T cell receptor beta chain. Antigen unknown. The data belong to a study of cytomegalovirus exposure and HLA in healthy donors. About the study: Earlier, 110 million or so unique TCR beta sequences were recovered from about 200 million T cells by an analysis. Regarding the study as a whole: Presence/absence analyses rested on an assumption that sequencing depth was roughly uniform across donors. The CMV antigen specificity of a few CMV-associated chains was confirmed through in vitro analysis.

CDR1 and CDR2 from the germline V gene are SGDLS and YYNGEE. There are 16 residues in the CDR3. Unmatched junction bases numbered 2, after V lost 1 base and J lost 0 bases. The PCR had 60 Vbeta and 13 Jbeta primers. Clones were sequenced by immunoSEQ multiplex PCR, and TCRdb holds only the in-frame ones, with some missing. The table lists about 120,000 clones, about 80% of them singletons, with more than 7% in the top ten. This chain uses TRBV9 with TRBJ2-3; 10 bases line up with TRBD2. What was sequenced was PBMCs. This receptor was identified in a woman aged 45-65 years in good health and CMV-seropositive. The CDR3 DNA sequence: TGTGCCAGCAGCGTATCGACTAGCGGGAGCACAGATACGCAGTATTTT. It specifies CASSVSTSGSTDTQYF.